Listed here are 21 T cell receptor beta chains from one sample, sequenced in a study of blood T cell repertoires in COVID-19. Some clones are missing from TCRdb's copy, which holds only in-frame ones; the method was immunoSEQ multiplex PCR. The sample lists about 480,000 clones; about 88% were seen once. Sequenced material: peripheral blood. Receptor source: a man younger than 35 with COVID-19, enrolled during active disease.

The V gene is TRBV19, the J gene TRBJ1-2; tentative D call: TRBD1 (5 bases). The CDR3 contains 14 residues. V was cut by 2 bases and J by 5 bases, with 12 bases left in between. Germline-derived CDR1 and CDR2 are LNHDA and SQIVND (reference sequence). CDR3: CASSISSGPYGYTF. The CDR3 DNA is TGTGCCAGTAGTATAAGTTCAGGGCCATATGGCTACACCTTC.

This chain uses TRBV3-1 (or the pseudogene TRBV3-2) with TRBJ2-7; 7 nucleotides agree with TRBD1. Looked up from germline, CDR1 is LGHDT and CDR2 is YNNKEL (reference sequence). J was trimmed by 2 bases and V by 2 bases; bases with no gene match: 3. CDR3 length equals 14 residues. DNA for the CDR3: TGTGCCAGCAGCCAAACAGGGGCGACCTACGAGCAGTACTTC. The encoded protein is CASSQTGATYEQYF.

The table lists this clone with a count of one. CDR3 coding DNA: TGTGCCAGCAGTCAGACAAACACCGGGGAGCTGTTTTTT. Its translation is CASSQTNTGELFF. V usage is TRBV6-5 and J usage is TRBJ2-2; D is undetermined. Germline lookup yields CDR1 MNHEY and CDR2 SVGAGI. The V end was cut by 5 bases, the J end by 2 bases, with 6 bases between. This CDR3 is 13 amino acids long.

A remark on this clone: Other nucleotide sequences in the sample specify the same CDR3. The chain carries TRBV12-3 or TRBV12-4 and TRBJ2-7; D uncertain. The CDR3 spans 11 residues. The V end was cut by 6 bases, the J end by 7 bases, with 10 bases between. CDR3 DNA sequence: TGTGCCAGCAGAAGAGATTATGAGCAGTACTTC. Translating gives CASRRDYEQYF.

This clone was counted between two and nine times. The chain is built from TRBV7-9 and TRBJ1-1; D may be TRBD1 (5 bases). CDR3 length equals 14 residues. The germline V gene has CDR1 SEHNR and CDR2 FQNEAQ (reference sequence). V was cut by 3 bases and J by 3 bases, with 11 bases left in between. CDR3 sequence: CASSFLSGDTEAFF. CDR3 in DNA: TGTGCCAGCAGCTTTCTTTCGGGGGACACTGAAGCTTTCTTT.

The chain links TRBV5-4 to TRBJ2-1, with D possibly matching TRBD1 (6 bases). V lost 1 base and J 6 bases, leaving 8 bases between the germline ends. CDR3 size: 13 residues. Germline CDR1 reads SGHNT; CDR2 reads YYREEE (reference sequence). CDR3 bases: TGTGCCAGCAGCTTGAGGGGGTTCAATGAGCAGTTCTTC. It specifies CASSLRGFNEQFF.

The chain carries TRBV7-9 and TRBJ2-4; 8 positions agree with TRBD1. The CDR3 is made up of 16 amino acids. Losses at the gene ends were 1 base for V and 1 base for J; bases not matched to a gene: 3. Germline CDR1 reads SEHNR; CDR2 reads FQNEAQ (reference sequence). As DNA, the CDR3 is TGTGCCAGCAGCTTAGGACAGGGGATCGCCAAAAACATTCAGTACTTC. Its translation is CASSLGQGIAKNIQYF.

This clone was seen a handful of times. The chain couples TRBV4-1 to TRBJ2-2, with D hard to call. CDR3 length: 14 residues. V was pared by 1 base and J by 5 bases, with 8 bases between. Per the germline V gene, CDR1 is MGHRA and CDR2 is YSYEKL. In DNA form, the CDR3 reads TGCGCCAGCAGCCAAGGTCCCGGGACCGGGGAGCTGTTTTTT. Translating it yields CASSQGPGTGELFF.

This chain connects TRBV6-5 to TRBJ1-5; possibly TRBD1 for D (5 bases). Germline V gene lookup returns CDR1 MNHEY and CDR2 SVGAGI. The V gene lost 5 bases and the J gene lost 11 bases, with 22 bases spanning the gap. CDR3 length: 15 residues. The CDR3 region has the DNA TGTGCCAGCAGTATCGACAGAAATGGTAGGTCGGCCCAGCATTTT. Its protein product is CASSIDRNGRSAQHF.

The chain carries TRBV6-5 and TRBJ1-1; the match to TRBD1 covers 9 bases. V dropped 2 bases and J dropped 7; count of bases not matched to a gene: 5. The CDR3 runs to 14 residues. Looked up from germline, CDR1 is MNHEY and CDR2 is SVGAGI. CDR3 nucleotide sequence: TGTGCCAGCAGTTACGTGACAGGGGGGATTGAAGCTTTCTTT. Translating gives CASSYVTGGIEAFF.

The genes are TRBV3-1 (or the pseudogene TRBV3-2) and TRBJ2-7; TRBD2 agrees at 8 bases. The CDR3 covers 16 residues. The germline CDR1 and CDR2 sequences are LGHDT and YNNKEL (reference sequence). V lost 0 bases to trimming and J lost 3 bases; unmatched junction nucleotides: 7. The CDR3 nucleotides are TGTGCCAGCAGCCAAGATGGAGCGGGAGTCCACTACGAGCAGTACTTC. It encodes CASSQDGAGVHYEQYF.

CDR3 amino acids: CASSLPGIPNYGYTF. Here the CDR3 DNA reads TGCGCCAGCAGCTTGCCGGGAATTCCTAACTATGGCTACACCTTC. The rearrangement joins TRBV5-1 to TRBJ1-2, with D unresolved. The germline V and J ends were trimmed by 1 base and 0 bases, with 10 bases remaining between them. CDR1 is SGHRS and CDR2 is YFSETQ in the germline V gene. The CDR3 totals 15 residues.

The chain links TRBV19 to TRBJ2-1; 13 bases map to TRBD2. J was trimmed by 7 bases and V by 10 bases; bases with no gene match: 4. The CDR3 length is 13 residues. The germline CDR1 and CDR2 sequences are LNHDA and SQIVND (reference sequence). The chain's CDR3 is CATTTSGGNEQFF. The CDR3 DNA is TGTGCCACTACGACTAGCGGGGGGAATGAGCAGTTCTTC.

This chain connects TRBV9 to TRBJ2-1; perhaps TRBD2 as D (5 bases). Trimming pared 1 base from V and 8 bases from J, leaving 10 bases between. The CDR3 covers 13 residues. CDR1 is SGDLS and CDR2 is YYNGEE in the germline V gene. CDR3 DNA: TGTGCCAGCAGCGTATTGGAGGTAGATGAGCAGTTCTTC. As protein: CASSVLEVDEQFF.

CDR3: CASSRTGGAEKLFF. CDR3 DNA: TGTGCCAGCAGCCGGACAGGGGGCGCCGAAAAACTGTTTTTT. The chain joins TRBV6-5 to TRBJ1-4; 11 bases fit TRBD1. The CDR3 has 14 residues. V lost 6 bases, J lost 8 bases, and 5 bases stayed unmatched. From germline, CDR1 is MNHEY and CDR2 SVGAGI.

This chain joins TRBV5-1 and TRBJ2-5, with TRBD1 matching over 9 bases. The germline CDR1 and CDR2 sequences are SGHRS and YFSETQ. The CDR3 consists of 13 residues. Trimming at V came to 3 bases and at J to 4 bases, leaving 1 base not matched to a gene. CDR3 amino acids: CASSWGQGETQYF. The CDR3 region has the DNA TGCGCCAGCAGCTGGGGACAGGGAGAGACCCAGTACTTC.

This rearrangement joins TRBV6-6 to TRBJ1-5; D call uncertain. The germline V and J ends were trimmed by 2 bases and 0 bases, with 8 bases remaining between them. Germline V gives CDR1 MNHNY, CDR2 SVGAGI (reference sequence). The length of the CDR3 is 15 residues. In nucleotides, the CDR3 is TGTGCCAGCAGTTACCGGACTGATAGCAATCAGCCCCAGCATTTT. Protein product: CASSYRTDSNQPQHF.

The V call is TRBV7-8, the J call TRBJ2-1, with 8 bases lining up with TRBD1. CDR1 SGHVS and CDR2 FQNEAQ come from the germline V gene. Losses at the gene ends were 4 bases for V and 6 bases for J; bases not matched to a gene: 17. The CDR3 has 18 residues. The CDR3: CASSSYGQGSFRANEQFF. CDR3 coding DNA: TGTGCCAGCAGCTCCTACGGACAGGGATCCTTTCGTGCCAATGAGCAGTTCTTC.

This clone was found once. The chain links TRBV5-1 to TRBJ2-5, with 9 bases lining up with TRBD1. The CDR3 runs to 15 residues. Germline CDR1 is SGHRS and CDR2 is YFSETQ. Trimming removed 5 bases from V and 4 bases from J; junction bases left unmatched: 9. The chain's CDR3 is CASSPGTGSLETQYF. The CDR3 bases are TGCGCCAGCAGTCCCGGGACAGGGAGTTTAGAGACCCAGTACTTC.

This sequence joins TRBV5-4 and TRBJ1-2, with D possibly matching TRBD1 (5 bases). V lost 0 bases to trimming and J lost 2 bases, with 11 bases between them. The CDR3 runs 15 residues. Germline CDR1 is SGHNT and CDR2 is YYREEE (reference sequence). This CDR3 reads CASSLEMGPNYGYTF. CDR3 DNA sequence: TGTGCCAGCAGCTTGGAAATGGGGCCGAACTATGGCTACACCTTC.

The V call is TRBV7-9, the J call TRBJ2-1, with TRBD2 matching over 12 bases. CDR3 length: 14 amino acids. The V and J ends lost 5 bases and 9 bases, in that order; junction bases with no gene match: 5. CDR1 SEHNR and CDR2 FQNEAQ come from the germline V gene (reference sequence). The CDR3 nucleotides are TGTGCCAGCAGCCCTAGCGGGGGGGCGGGTGAGCAGTTCTTC. Encoded protein: CASSPSGGAGEQFF.